A single sample is the source of the 17 T cell receptor beta chains below, sequenced in a study of vaccination effects on CD4 cells after COVID-19. Using immunoSEQ multiplex PCR, the repertoire was profiled, and TCRdb retains in-frame clones only, with some absent. The sample holds roughly 70,000 clones, over 70% seen once. Prior to sequencing, the ViraFEST assay stimulated PBMC with viral peptide pools, which expanded the antigen-specific CD4+ T cells. Researchers isolated CD4+ T cells once 9 to 11 days of culture had elapsed. Either the BNT162b2 or mRNA-1273 vaccine was given to participants in two doses. Their specific antigens are unknown. The material sequenced was CD4+ T cells from PBMCs cultured with HCoV-229E spike peptides, taken after COVID-19 vaccination. These receptors were obtained from a human donor who received a COVID-19 vaccine.

This chain links TRBV21-1 with TRBJ1-2; the DNA was not used to check the table's D call, TRBD1. TRBV21-1 is a pseudogene segment. The CDR3 contains 14 residues. The CDR3: CASTRQGVRHGYTF. The CDR3 DNA is TGTGCCAGCACCCGACAGGGTGTCCGTCATGGCTACACCTTC.

This sequence joins TRBV25-1 and TRBJ1-6; D might be TRBD1 (6 bases). Germline V gives CDR1 MGHDK, CDR2 SYGVNS. The CDR3 runs 14 residues. V was pared by 2 bases and J by 10 bases, with 12 bases between. In DNA form, the CDR3 reads TGTGCCAGCAGTGAAGTACAGGGTGCCTCACCCCTCCACTTT. Protein sequence: CASSEVQGASPLHF.

CDR3 sequence: CASSRGLGNTIYF. The CDR3, as DNA: TGTGCCAGCAGCCGAGGACTGGGGAACACCATATATTTT. The chain uses TRBV11-3 and TRBJ1-3; D is unresolved. The CDR3 is made up of 13 amino acids. The ends were cut back, 5 bases at V and 7 bases at J, with 12 bases in the middle. CDR1 SGHNT and CDR2 YENEEA come from the germline V gene.

This chain links TRBV6-6 with TRBJ2-7, with D perhaps matching TRBD1 (6 bases). Trimming left V 5 bases short and J 4 bases short, with 9 bases between. The germline gives CDR1 MNHNY, CDR2 SVGAGI (reference sequence). The CDR3 loop spans 12 amino acids. In DNA, the CDR3 is TGTGCCAGCAGTCCCAGGGGTTACGAGCAGTACGTC. Translated, it gives CASSPRGYEQYV.

Only a few counts were recorded for this clone. V gene TRBV28 combines with J gene TRBJ1-4, with TRBD1 as a possible D gene (6 bases). V was shortened by 2 bases and J by 6 bases, with 10 bases between the two germline ends. This CDR3 is 14 amino acids long. Looked up from germline, CDR1 is MDHEN and CDR2 is SYDVKM. The DNA of the CDR3 is TGTGCCAGCAGTTTAAGGGGACACTATGAAAAACTGTTTTTT. This encodes CASSLRGHYEKLFF.

This clone came up a few times. The chain couples TRBV5-6 to TRBJ1-5, with 7 bases lining up with TRBD1. Germline CDR1 is SGHDT and CDR2 is YYEEEE. With V trimmed by 4 bases and J by 2 bases, 3 bases remained unmatched. CDR3 length: 14 residues. CDR3 nucleotides: TGTGCCAGCAGCGATGACAGGGGCAATCAGCCCCAGCATTTT. Translating it yields CASSDDRGNQPQHF.

The chain employs TRBV19 and TRBJ2-1, with 8 bases matching TRBD1. This CDR3 has 15 residues. The germline gives CDR1 LNHDA, CDR2 SQIVND (reference sequence). J was trimmed by 9 bases and V by 6 bases; bases with no gene match: 13. The CDR3 spells CASSRRDRGGGEQFF. The DNA of the CDR3 is TGTGCCAGTAGCCGGCGCGACAGGGGAGGCGGTGAGCAGTTCTTC.

This clone came up a few times. The rearrangement links TRBV2 to TRBJ1-2; TRBD1 aligns across 7 bases. CDR1 is SNHLY, CDR2 FYNNEI, per germline. CDR3 length: 13 residues. Trimming cost V 6 bases and J 6 bases; bases outside gene matches: 7. The CDR3: CASRDTGVDGYTF. CDR3 bases: TGTGCCAGCAGGGACACAGGGGTAGATGGCTACACCTTC.

V is TRBV5-1 and J is TRBJ1-1; D is uncertain. The CDR3 consists of 14 residues. Deletions cut 1 base from V and 1 base from J, with 8 bases between. CDR1 is SGHRS, CDR2 YFSETQ, per germline. Here the CDR3 reads CASSLNGENTEAFF. The DNA of the CDR3 is TGCGCCAGCAGCTTGAATGGGGAGAACACTGAAGCTTTCTTT.

This clone came up a few times. The chain has TRBV2 and TRBJ2-3; D is unclear. With 5 bases removed from V and 2 bases from J, the gap between germline ends came to 14 bases. Germline V gives CDR1 SNHLY, CDR2 FYNNEI. This CDR3 comprises 15 residues. CDR3 protein: CASSPDGFHTDTQYF. The DNA of the CDR3 is TGTGCCAGCAGTCCGGACGGATTCCACACAGATACGCAGTATTTT. The complete variable domain, with remaining parts taken from reference TRBV2 and TRBJ2-3, reads EPEVTQTPSHQVTQMGQEVILRCVPISNHLYFYWYRQILGQKVEFLVSFYNNEISEKSEIFDDQFSVERPDGSNFTLKIRSTKLEDSAMYFCASSPDGFHTDTQYFGPGTRLTVL.

J is TRBJ2-1 and V is TRBV5-4; D not certain. The germline V gene encodes CDR1 SGHNT and CDR2 YYREEE (reference sequence). The CDR3 spans 12 residues. The V end lost 3 bases, the J end lost 10 bases, and 11 bases lay between the germline ends. The CDR3 nucleotides read TGTGCCAGCAGCTCTAAGCAAGGCGAGCAGTTCTTC. Amino acid sequence: CASSSKQGEQFF. The whole variable domain, remainder taken from reference TRBV5-4 and TRBJ2-1, is ETGVTQSPTHLIKTRGQQVTLRCSSQSGHNTVSWYQQALGQGPQFIFQYYREEENGRGNFPPRFSGLQFPNYSSELNVNALELDDSALYLCASSSKQGEQFFGPGTRLTVL.

This chain links TRBV2 with TRBJ1-2, with a tentative D call TRBD1 (5 bases). V lost 7 bases, J lost 4 bases, and 19 bases lay in between. Looked up from germline, CDR1 is SNHLY and CDR2 is FYNNEI. The CDR3 consists of 15 residues. The CDR3 DNA is TGTGCCAGCACCATCCTCGGGGCAGGGTTCTATGGCTACACCTTC. Protein: CASTILGAGFYGYTF.

The V gene is TRBV5-1, the J gene TRBJ2-5; D tentatively fits TRBD1 or TRBD2 (5 bases each). V dropped 6 bases and J dropped 2 bases, with 17 bases sitting between them. In germline, CDR1 is SGHRS, CDR2 YFSETQ. The CDR3 runs 15 residues. This CDR3 is CASKLGTGTQETQYF. The CDR3 bases are TGCGCCAGCAAACTTGGGACCGGCACTCAAGAGACCCAGTACTTC. Full variable domain (outside the CDR3, taken from reference TRBV5-1 and TRBJ2-5): KAGVTQTPRYLIKTRGQQVTLSCSPISGHRSVSWYQQTPGQGLQFLFEYFSETQRNKGNFPGRFSGRQFSNSRSEMNVSTLELGDSALYLCASKLGTGTQETQYFGPGTRLLVL.

The chain joins TRBV27 to TRBJ2-1; 9 bases match TRBD1. The V and J ends lost 6 bases and 6 bases, in that order; junction bases with no gene match: 6. Germline V gives CDR1 MNHEY, CDR2 SMNVEV (reference sequence). This CDR3 spans 14 amino acids. The CDR3 DNA reads TGTGCCAGCAGCGAACAGGGGGCGATCAATGAGCAGTTCTTC. Protein product: CASSEQGAINEQFF.

In this sample, this clone turned up a few times. The V and J genes are TRBV5-5 and TRBJ1-5, with a tentative D call TRBD1 (5 bases). The CDR3 runs 15 residues. The V gene's germline CDR1 is SGHKS and CDR2 YYEKEE (reference sequence). The germline V and J ends were trimmed by 0 bases and 4 bases, with 11 bases remaining between them. The CDR3 DNA is TGTGCCAGCAGCTTGGGGGGACGGTTGAATCAGCCCCAGCATTTT. Protein: CASSLGGRLNQPQHF.

The chain recombines TRBV27 with TRBJ1-5; unclear D gene. Between the trimmed V and J ends, which lost 2 bases and 2 bases, there was a span of 4 bases. Germline-derived CDR1 and CDR2 are MNHEY and SMNVEV (reference sequence). The CDR3 has 13 amino acids. The CDR3 is CASSLKGNQPQHF. CDR3 nucleotide sequence: TGTGCCAGCAGTTTAAAGGGCAATCAGCCCCAGCATTTT.

The chain joins TRBV18 to TRBJ1-2, with D maybe TRBD1 (5 bases). The V end was cut by 3 bases, the J end by 5 bases, with 13 bases between. The germline V gene encodes CDR1 KGHSH and CDR2 LQKENI. The CDR3 covers 14 residues. The CDR3 is CASSPTSPGYGYTF. The CDR3 DNA sequence: TGTGCCAGCTCACCGACAAGTCCAGGGTATGGCTACACCTTC.